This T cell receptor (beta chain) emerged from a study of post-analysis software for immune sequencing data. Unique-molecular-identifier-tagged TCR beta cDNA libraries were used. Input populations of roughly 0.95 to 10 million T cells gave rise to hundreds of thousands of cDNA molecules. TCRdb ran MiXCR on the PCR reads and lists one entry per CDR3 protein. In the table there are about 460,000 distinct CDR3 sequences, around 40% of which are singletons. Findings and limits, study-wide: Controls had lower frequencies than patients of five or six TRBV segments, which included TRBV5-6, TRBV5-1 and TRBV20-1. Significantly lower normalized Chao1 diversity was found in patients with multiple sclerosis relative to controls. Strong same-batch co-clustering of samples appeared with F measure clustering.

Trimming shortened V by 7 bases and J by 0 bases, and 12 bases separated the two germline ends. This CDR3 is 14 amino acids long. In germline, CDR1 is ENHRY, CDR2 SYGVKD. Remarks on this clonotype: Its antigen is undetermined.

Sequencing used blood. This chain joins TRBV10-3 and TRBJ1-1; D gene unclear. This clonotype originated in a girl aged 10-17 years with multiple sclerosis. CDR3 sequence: CAIKGGVMNTEAFF. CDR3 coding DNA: TGTGCCATCAAAGGCGGGGTCATGAACACTGAAGCTTTCTTT.